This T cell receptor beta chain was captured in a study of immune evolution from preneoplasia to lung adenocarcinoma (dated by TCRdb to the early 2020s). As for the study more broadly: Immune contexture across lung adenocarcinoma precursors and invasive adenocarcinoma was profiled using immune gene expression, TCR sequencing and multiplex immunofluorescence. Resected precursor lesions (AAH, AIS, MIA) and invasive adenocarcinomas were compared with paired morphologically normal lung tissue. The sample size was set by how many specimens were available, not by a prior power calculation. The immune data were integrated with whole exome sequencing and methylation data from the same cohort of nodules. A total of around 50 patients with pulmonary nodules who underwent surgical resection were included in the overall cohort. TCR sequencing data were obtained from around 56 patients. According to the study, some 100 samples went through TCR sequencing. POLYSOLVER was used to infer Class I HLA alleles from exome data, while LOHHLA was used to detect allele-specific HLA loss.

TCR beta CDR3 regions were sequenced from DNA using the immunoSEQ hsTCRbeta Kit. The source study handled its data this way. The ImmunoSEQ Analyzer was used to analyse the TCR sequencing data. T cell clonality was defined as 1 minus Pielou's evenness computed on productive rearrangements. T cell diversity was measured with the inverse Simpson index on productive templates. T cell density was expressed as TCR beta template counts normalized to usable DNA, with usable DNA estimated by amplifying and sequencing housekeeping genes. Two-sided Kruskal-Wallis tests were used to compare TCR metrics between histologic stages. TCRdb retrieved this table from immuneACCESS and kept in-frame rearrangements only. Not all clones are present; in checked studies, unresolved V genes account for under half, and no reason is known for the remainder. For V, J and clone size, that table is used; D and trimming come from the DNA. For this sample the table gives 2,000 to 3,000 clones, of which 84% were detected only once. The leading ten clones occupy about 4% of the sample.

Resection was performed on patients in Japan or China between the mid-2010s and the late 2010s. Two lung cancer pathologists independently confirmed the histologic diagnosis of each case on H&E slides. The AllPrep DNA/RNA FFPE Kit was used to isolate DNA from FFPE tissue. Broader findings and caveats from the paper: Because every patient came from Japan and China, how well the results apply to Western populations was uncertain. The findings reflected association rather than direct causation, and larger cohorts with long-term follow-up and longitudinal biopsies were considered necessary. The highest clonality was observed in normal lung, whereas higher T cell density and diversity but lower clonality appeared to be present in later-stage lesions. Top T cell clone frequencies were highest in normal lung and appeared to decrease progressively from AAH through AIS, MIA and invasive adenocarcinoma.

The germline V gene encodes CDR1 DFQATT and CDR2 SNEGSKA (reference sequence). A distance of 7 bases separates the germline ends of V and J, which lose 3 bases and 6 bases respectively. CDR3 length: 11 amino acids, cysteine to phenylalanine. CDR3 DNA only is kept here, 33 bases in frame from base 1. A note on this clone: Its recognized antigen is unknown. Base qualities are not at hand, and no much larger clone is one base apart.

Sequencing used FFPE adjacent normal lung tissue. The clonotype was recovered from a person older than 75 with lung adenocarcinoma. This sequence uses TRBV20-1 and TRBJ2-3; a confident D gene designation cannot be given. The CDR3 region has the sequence CSASVSDTQYF. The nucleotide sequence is TGCAGTGCTAGCGTTTCGGATACGCAGTATTTT.